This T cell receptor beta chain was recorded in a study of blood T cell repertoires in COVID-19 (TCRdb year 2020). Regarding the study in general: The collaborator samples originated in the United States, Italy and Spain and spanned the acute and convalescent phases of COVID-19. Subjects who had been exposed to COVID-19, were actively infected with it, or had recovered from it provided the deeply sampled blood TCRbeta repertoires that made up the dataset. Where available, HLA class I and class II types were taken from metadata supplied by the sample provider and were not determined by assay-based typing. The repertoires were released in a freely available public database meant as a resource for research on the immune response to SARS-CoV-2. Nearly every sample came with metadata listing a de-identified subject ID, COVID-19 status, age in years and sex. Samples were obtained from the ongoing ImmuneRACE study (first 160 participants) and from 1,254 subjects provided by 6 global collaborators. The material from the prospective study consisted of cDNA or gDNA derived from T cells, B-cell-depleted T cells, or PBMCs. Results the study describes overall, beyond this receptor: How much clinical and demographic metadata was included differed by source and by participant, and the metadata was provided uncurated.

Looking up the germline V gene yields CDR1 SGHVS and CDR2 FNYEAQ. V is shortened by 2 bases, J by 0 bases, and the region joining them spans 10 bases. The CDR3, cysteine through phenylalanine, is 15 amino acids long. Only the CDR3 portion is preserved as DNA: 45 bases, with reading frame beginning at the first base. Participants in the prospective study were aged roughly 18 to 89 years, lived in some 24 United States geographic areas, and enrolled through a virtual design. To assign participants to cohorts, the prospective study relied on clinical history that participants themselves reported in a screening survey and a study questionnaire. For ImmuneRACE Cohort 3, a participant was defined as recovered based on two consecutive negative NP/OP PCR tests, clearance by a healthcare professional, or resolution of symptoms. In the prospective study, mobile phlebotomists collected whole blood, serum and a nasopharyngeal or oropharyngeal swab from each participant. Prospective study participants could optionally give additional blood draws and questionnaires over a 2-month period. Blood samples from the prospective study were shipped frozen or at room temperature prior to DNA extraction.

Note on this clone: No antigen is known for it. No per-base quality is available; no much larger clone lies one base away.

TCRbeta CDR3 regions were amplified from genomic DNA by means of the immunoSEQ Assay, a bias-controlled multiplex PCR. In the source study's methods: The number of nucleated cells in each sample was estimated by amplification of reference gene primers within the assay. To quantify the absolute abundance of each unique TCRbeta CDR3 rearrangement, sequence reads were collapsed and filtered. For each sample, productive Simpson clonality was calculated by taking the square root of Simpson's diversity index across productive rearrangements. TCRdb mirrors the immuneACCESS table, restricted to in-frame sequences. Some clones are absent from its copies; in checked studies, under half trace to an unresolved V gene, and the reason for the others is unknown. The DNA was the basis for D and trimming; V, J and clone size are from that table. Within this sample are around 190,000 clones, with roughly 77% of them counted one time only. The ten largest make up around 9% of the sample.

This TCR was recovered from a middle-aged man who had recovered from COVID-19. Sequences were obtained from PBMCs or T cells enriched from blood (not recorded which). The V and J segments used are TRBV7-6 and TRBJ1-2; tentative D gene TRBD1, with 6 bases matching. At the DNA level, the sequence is TGTGCCAGCAGCTTAACGGACAGTTCTAACTATGGCTACACCTTC. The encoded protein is CASSLTDSSNYGYTF.